This T cell receptor (beta chain) was sequenced for a study of blood T cells in healthy people across ages. About the study: About one barcoded beta molecule was captured per two T cells (by template switching).

Study results and caveats: The study found more naive CD4+ cells and higher diversity in long-lived than aged donors. Naive T cell percentage strongly correlated with TCR beta diversity.

This clonotype was observed a few times. Antigen: not known. Primers used in a second PCR of about 7 to 12 cycles were a sample-barcoded 5' primer and a J-beta primer mix. TCRdb used MiXCR to reprocess the 5' RACE reads, holding one entry per CDR3 protein. The sample has almost 550,000 distinct CDR3 sequences, approximately 25% seen once. CDR1 MNHEY and CDR2 SMNVEV come from the germline V gene (reference sequence). The V segment lost 6 bases and the J segment 0 bases; nucleotides outside the gene matches: 5. The CDR3 is 14 amino acids. The same data also went into a second study, on T cells of mothers and their children. That work contributes: In related and unrelated pairs alike, thymic selection shapes TCR recombination output, with inherited differences minor.

The V and J genes are TRBV27 and TRBJ2-7, with TRBD1 matching over 7 bases. The TCR was taken from a boy aged 5 to 17 in good health. Sequences were obtained from blood. CDR3: CASRLTGHSYEQYF. Written as DNA, the CDR3 is TGTGCCAGCAGATTGACAGGGCACTCCTACGAGCAGTACTTC.